This record covers a single TCR beta chain. These data come from a study of blood T cell repertoires in COVID-19. Study in general: COVID-19 samples, acute and convalescent, were from the United States, Italy and Spain.

Authors' data handling: Reference gene primer amplification gave nucleated cell count estimates. Generated by immunoSEQ multiplex PCR, the TCRdb table keeps only in-frame clones and is missing some. V, J and clone size were drawn from that table, and D and trimming were deduced from the DNA. The top ten clones hold 15% to 20% of a sample with about 25,000 clones, 85% to 90% of them seen once. This CDR3 spans 14 amino acids. The germline gives CDR1 ENHRY, CDR2 SYGVKD. The V and J ends lost 5 bases and 0 bases respectively, with 11 bases between them. V is TRBV10-3 and J is TRBJ2-7; no clear D. Specimen: peripheral blood. The sequence came from a man between 65 and 80 years old with acute or convalescent COVID-19. The CDR3 DNA reads as TGTGCCATCAGTTCGACCGCTAGCTCCTACGAGCAGTACTTC. Protein sequence: CAISSTASSYEQYF.